This record concerns one TCR beta chain sequence. The antigen remains unidentified. The record originates from a study of T cell responses to AZD1222 COVID-19 vaccine. Whole-study results and caveats: There were repertoire samples only from the period after the peak T cell response.

TCRdb keeps only in-frame clones here, not all; method: immunoSEQ multiplex PCR. The table records 150,000 to 200,000 clones, about 93% of them present only once. V was pared by 2 bases and J by 3 bases, with 8 bases between. The germline gives CDR1 KGHSH, CDR2 LQKENI. CDR3 size: 13 residues. The sequence was collected from an adult in good health. This material consisted of peripheral blood, taken on day 0 of AZD1222 vaccination. V usage is TRBV18 and J usage is TRBJ2-7; D is unclear. This chain's CDR3 is CASSPTIGYEQYF. The CDR3 DNA is TGTGCCAGCTCACCAACGATAGGCTACGAGCAGTACTTC.